These T cell receptor beta chains were read from a single sample in a study of CD8+CD57+ T cells in acquired aplastic anemia. TCRdb analysed the reads with MiXCR anew, one entry per CDR3 protein. The sample has over 150,000 distinct CDR3 sequences, about 54% seen once. The sequenced material came from sorted CD4+, CD8+, or CD8+CD57+ T cells (not recorded which) from PBMCs. The origin of the receptors is a human donor with aplastic anemia. Each CDR3 is given with its conserved first and last residue. A D gene is named only where the DNA matches it firmly. For some rows the clone size is stated as once, few or many, or as a class when expanded; others skip it.

length	size	J	D	V	CDR3	DNA
13	once	TRBJ1-2	.	TRBV7-2	CASSLTDRYGYTF	TGTGCCAGCAGCTTGACAGACCGCTATGGCTACACCTTC
16	many	TRBJ1-6	.	TRBV6-1	CASSEAPSSYNSPLHF	TGTGCCAGCAGTGAAGCGCCTAGCTCCTATAATTCACCCCTCCACTTT
15	many	TRBJ2-7	.	TRBV19	CASSPAPAETYEQYF	TGTGCCAGTAGTCCCGCCCCGGCGGAAACCTACGAGCAGTACTTC
14	once	TRBJ2-3	.	TRBV15	CATSRDRGSDTQYF	TGTGCCACCAGCAGAGATCGGGGATCAGATACGCAGTATTTT
18	many	TRBJ1-6	.	TRBV11-2	CASSLDGGRPPYNSPLHF	TGTGCCAGCAGCTTAGATGGGGGCCGCCCCCCTTATAATTCACCCCTCCACTTT
12	.	TRBJ2-1	.	TRBV7-9	CASEGRTNEQFF	TGTGCCAGCGAAGGCAGGACTAATGAGCAGTTCTTC
12	.	TRBJ2-1	.	TRBV7-2	CASSLVTDDLFF	TGTGCCAGCAGCTTAGTTACGGATGATCTGTTCTTC
18	.	TRBJ2-4	TRBD2	TRBV10-3	CAISETSVASGGANIQYF	TGTGCCATCAGTGAGACGTCCGTGGCTAGCGGGGGGGCGAACATTCAGTACTTC
14	many	TRBJ2-6	.	TRBV6-6	CASSYSSGPNVLTF	TGTGCCAGCAGTTACTCGAGCGGTCCCAACGTCCTGACTTTC
14	.	TRBJ2-1	.	TRBV25-1	CASRDQGGYNEQFF	TGTGCCAGCAGGGACCAGGGTGGCTACAATGAGCAGTTCTTC
13	.	TRBJ2-7	TRBD1	TRBV29-1	CSVEEGQEDEQYF	TGCAGCGTTGAAGAGGGACAGGAAGACGAGCAGTACTTC
15	many	TRBJ2-1	TRBD2	TRBV9	CASSVVGTSRDEQFF	TGTGCCAGCAGCGTAGTAGGGACTAGCCGCGATGAGCAGTTCTTC
16	.	TRBJ2-5	TRBD2	TRBV7-2	CASSLGTSGMGETQYF	TGTGCCAGCAGCTTAGGCACTAGCGGGATGGGGGAGACCCAGTACTTC
13	.	TRBJ1-5	.	TRBV7-2	CASSFGTNRPQHF	TGTGCCAGCAGCTTCGGGACCAATCGGCCCCAGCATTTT
17	many	TRBJ2-5	TRBD2	TRBV27	CASSLSMGDYLQETQYF	TGTGCCAGCAGTTTATCGATGGGGGACTACCTACAAGAGACCCAGTACTTC
14	many	TRBJ2-5	.	TRBV7-2	CASSLVSGQETQYF	TGTGCCAGCAGCTTAGTATCAGGACAAGAGACCCAGTACTTC
12	.	TRBJ2-7	.	TRBV7-2	CASAEVSYGQYF	TGTGCCAGCGCGGAGGTTTCCTACGGGCAGTACTTC
13	few	TRBJ2-7	TRBD2	TRBV20-1	CGASSGELYKQYF	TGCGGTGCCTCTAGCGGGGAACTCTACAAGCAGTACTTC
12	once	TRBJ2-7	.	TRBV29-1	CSVQGRAYEQYF	TGCAGCGTACAGGGGAGGGCCTACGAGCAGTACTTC
10	.	TRBJ2-3	.	TRBV20-1	CSPSTDTQYF	TGCAGTCCAAGCACAGATACGCAGTATTTT